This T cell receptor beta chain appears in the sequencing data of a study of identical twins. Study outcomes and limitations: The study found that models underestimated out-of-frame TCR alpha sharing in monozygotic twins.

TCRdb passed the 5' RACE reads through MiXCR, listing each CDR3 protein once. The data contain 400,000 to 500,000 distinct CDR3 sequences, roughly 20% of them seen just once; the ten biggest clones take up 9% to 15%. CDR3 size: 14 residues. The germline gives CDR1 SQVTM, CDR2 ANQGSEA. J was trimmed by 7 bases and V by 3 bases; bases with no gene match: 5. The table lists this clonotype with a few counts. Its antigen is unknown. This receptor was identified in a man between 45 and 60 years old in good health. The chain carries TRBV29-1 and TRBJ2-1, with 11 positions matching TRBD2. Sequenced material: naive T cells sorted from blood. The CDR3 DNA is TGCAGCGTTGAGCCCGGGACTAGCGGTAATGAGCAGTTCTTC. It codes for CSVEPGTSGNEQFF.